The sequence of this T cell receptor beta chain was determined in a study of cytomegalovirus exposure and HLA in healthy donors. The wider study: A preliminary data release comprised roughly 85 million unique TCRs obtained from HLA-typed donors.

V lost 3 bases to trimming and J lost 2 bases; unmatched junction nucleotides: 7. The CDR3 sequence is 17 residues long. In germline, CDR1 is SGHRS, CDR2 YFSETQ. This clone has more than one count but fewer than ten. Its cognate antigen is unknown. PCR amplification relied on 60 Vbeta primers (plus 13 Jbeta primers). TCRdb keeps only in-frame clones here, not all; method: immunoSEQ multiplex PCR. The sample lists 150,000 to 200,000 clones; about 80% were seen once. General study results and limits: Across donors, sequencing depth was assumed by presence/absence analyses to be roughly uniform. A likely sequencing artifact accounted for one observed cluster of highly shared sequence variants.

Healthy bone marrow donors made up the donors. This chain uses TRBV5-1 with TRBJ2-5, with TRBD2 matching 13 bases. The TCR originated in a woman aged 18 to 35 in good health and CMV-seropositive. Sequenced material: PBMCs. DNA of the CDR3: TGCGCCAGCAGCTCGCGGCAACTAGCGGGGGGGCAAGAGACCCAGTACTTC. Translation gives CASSSRQLAGGQETQYF.